What follows are 4 T cell receptor beta chains derived from one specimen sequenced in a study of T-cell memory formation after mild COVID-19. MiXCR, applied by TCRdb to the 5' RACE reads, yields one record per CDR3 protein. The sample shows around 370,000 distinct CDR3 sequences, around 21% of them seen only once. The sequenced sample consisted of PBMCs or a T cell subset sorted from them (not recorded which). These receptors all come from an adult woman who had mild COVID-19 (a few samples of this study predate the infection). Cell type and time point are not known.

This clonotype showed up many times. This chain links TRBV5-1 with TRBJ2-6, with a possible D match to TRBD2 (6 bases). Germline V lookup: CDR1 SGHRS, CDR2 YFSETQ. V was clipped by 2 bases and J by 0 bases, with 6 bases between them. The length of the CDR3 is 15 residues. CDR3 sequence reads: CASSLAGSGANVLTF. The CDR3 DNA sequence: TGCGCCAGCAGCTTAGCGGGCTCTGGGGCCAACGTCCTGACTTTC.

This clonotype has only a few counts. The chain joins TRBV6-5 to TRBJ1-1; TRBD1 agrees at 10 bases. After removal of 8 bases from V and 4 bases from J, the junction contained 10 bases not matched to a gene. CDR3 length: 15 residues. Germline V gene sequence: CDR1 MNHEY, CDR2 SVGAGI. Here the CDR3 reads CASLGTGVGITEAFF. CDR3 DNA: TGTGCCAGCCTAGGGACAGGGGTAGGGATCACTGAAGCTTTCTTT.

This clonotype was picked up a small number of times. The rearrangement links TRBV7-2 to TRBJ2-5; possibly TRBD1 or TRBD2 for D (5 bases each). This CDR3 contains 15 residues. Between the trimmed V and J ends, which lost 5 bases and 6 bases, there was a span of 19 bases. Germline lookup yields CDR1 SGHTA and CDR2 FQGNSA. The CDR3 coding sequence is TGTGCCAGCAGCCAAAGTGGGGGTCAGGTAAAGACCCAGTACTTC. It yields the protein CASSQSGGQVKTQYF.

V gene TRBV12-3 or TRBV12-4 combines with J gene TRBJ1-2; 10 bases map to TRBD1. Trimming removed 8 bases from V and 8 bases from J; junction bases left unmatched: 11. CDR3 size: 14 residues. For the CDR3, the DNA is TGTGCCAGCGTGGGGGGACAGGGGTGGGTCGGCTACACCTTC. Translating gives CASVGGQGWVGYTF.